Following are 21 T cell receptor beta chains from one sample sequenced in a study of chemoradiotherapy in HPV16-positive cancers. Sequencing used immunoSEQ multiplex PCR; TCRdb keeps in-frame clones, though not all of them. This table has approximately 35,000 clones, roughly 75% appearing once. This sample comprised blood, obtained from a patient who underwent chemoradiotherapy. The receptors shown here come from a human donor with HPV-associated anogenital cancer.

The chain employs TRBV19 and TRBJ2-3, with TRBD2 matching over 8 bases. The CDR3 runs 15 residues. Germline V gene sequence: CDR1 LNHDA, CDR2 SQIVND (reference sequence). V shed 5 bases, J shed 7 bases, and the junction held 11 bases outside the gene matches. CDR3 in amino acids: CASSQSGGPYYTQYF. DNA of the CDR3: TGTGCCAGTAGTCAGTCGGGGGGGCCTTACTATACGCAGTATTTT.

CDR3 bases: TGTGCCATCGGGGAGGGGGCGTTTAGCAATCAGCCCCAGCATTTT. Translation: CAIGEGAFSNQPQHF. V gene TRBV10-3 combines with J gene TRBJ1-5; 7 bases fit TRBD1. The CDR3 covers 15 residues. Trimming at V came to 8 bases and at J to 0 bases, leaving 7 bases not matched to a gene. The germline gives CDR1 ENHRY, CDR2 SYGVKD.

The chain has TRBV5-1 and TRBJ1-1; no clear D gene. Trimming took off 2 bases at V and 7 bases at J, with 15 bases between the two ends. There are 14 residues in the CDR3. Germline CDR1 reads SGHRS; CDR2 reads YFSETQ. The CDR3 loop reads CASSLGKATVEAFF. The DNA for the CDR3 is TGCGCCAGCAGCTTAGGTAAGGCTACCGTTGAAGCTTTCTTT.

This chain joins TRBV7-9 and TRBJ2-2; D call uncertain. This CDR3 region has 15 residues. CDR1 is SEHNR, CDR2 FQNEAQ, per germline (reference sequence). V shed 0 bases and J shed 5 bases, with 10 bases lying between them. The CDR3 DNA follows: TGTGCCAGCAGCTTAGCGGGCGGACCTACCGGGGAGCTGTTTTTT. Translation: CASSLAGGPTGELFF.

This clone was detected once. The chain links TRBV5-4 to TRBJ2-7, with D tentatively TRBD2 (6 bases). The CDR3 has 15 amino acids. CDR1 and CDR2 from the germline V gene are SGHNT and YYREEE (reference sequence). The V end was cut by 3 bases, the J end by 0 bases, with 13 bases between. CDR3 nucleotides: TGTGCCAGCAGCTCGAGTGGAGGGAGCTCCTACGAGCAGTACTTC. This codes for CASSSSGGSSYEQYF. The full variable domain, rest sourced from reference TRBV5-4 and TRBJ2-7, is ETGVTQSPTHLIKTRGQQVTLRCSSQSGHNTVSWYQQALGQGPQFIFQYYREEENGRGNFPPRFSGLQFPNYSSELNVNALELDDSALYLCASSSSGGSSYEQYFGPGTRLTVT.

The chain is built from TRBV7-2 and TRBJ2-2, with D hard to call. V lost 1 base to trimming and J lost 7 bases, with 7 bases between them. Germline assignment: CDR1 SGHTA and CDR2 FQGNSA. This CDR3 has 13 amino acids. CDR3 protein: CASSLGYDGELFF. In nucleotides, the CDR3 is TGTGCCAGCAGCTTAGGATACGACGGGGAGCTGTTTTTT.

The V call is TRBV2, the J call TRBJ1-2; no clear D gene. This CDR3 comprises 14 residues. The germline V and J ends were trimmed by 4 bases and 7 bases, with 16 bases remaining between them. The germline gives CDR1 SNHLY, CDR2 FYNNEI. CDR3 nucleotides: TGTGCCAGCAGTGCGGGAGGGAATCGGCCTGGCTACACCTTC. This gives the protein CASSAGGNRPGYTF.

The V call is TRBV5-1, the J call TRBJ2-3, with D possibly being TRBD1 (8 bases). The V gene lost 1 base and the J gene lost 1 base, with 16 bases spanning the gap. Germline V CDR1 and CDR2: SGHRS, YFSETQ. The CDR3 has 17 amino acids. The CDR3 reads CASSLTGGGQGTDTQYF. In DNA, the CDR3 is TGCGCCAGCAGCTTGACGGGCGGGGGACAGGGCACAGATACGCAGTATTTT.

The chain carries TRBV4-1 and TRBJ1-4; D remains unclear. Germline V gene lookup returns CDR1 MGHRA and CDR2 YSYEKL. V lost 3 bases and J 4 bases, leaving 21 bases between the germline ends. This CDR3 is 18 amino acids long. The CDR3 region is CASSQSLLLRQSNEKLFF. CDR3 DNA sequence: TGCGCCAGCAGCCAGAGCCTTTTACTAAGGCAGAGTAATGAAAAACTGTTTTTT.

The CDR3 DNA reads TGTGCCAGCAGTGAGACAGGAAACAATGGCTACACCTTC. Amino acids: CASSETGNNGYTF. The genes are TRBV6-1 and TRBJ1-2, with D maybe TRBD1 (6 bases). This CDR3 comprises 13 residues. Trimming took off 3 bases at V and 6 bases at J, with 11 bases between the two ends. Germline loops: CDR1 MNHNS, CDR2 SASEGT.

The rearrangement joins TRBV30 to TRBJ1-4; D possibly corresponds to TRBD1 (5 bases). Germline CDR1 GTSNPN, CDR2 SVGIG (reference sequence). The CDR3 consists of 14 residues. V lost 0 bases, J lost 5 bases, and 10 bases lay in between. Here the CDR3 reads CAWSVRRGNEKLFF. In DNA, the CDR3 is TGTGCCTGGAGTGTAAGGCGGGGGAATGAAAAACTGTTTTTT.

The gene calls are TRBV4-3 and TRBJ2-7; 11 nucleotides agree with TRBD2. With V trimmed by 4 bases and J by 3 bases, 2 bases remained unmatched. The CDR3 length is 14 residues. Germline values: CDR1 LGHNA, CDR2 YSLEER. The CDR3 sequence is CASSPGTSGYEQYF. CDR3 nucleotide sequence: TGCGCCAGCAGCCCAGGGACTAGCGGCTACGAGCAGTACTTC.

This clone has a handful of counts. Other DNA sequences in the same sample also yield this CDR3. The chain combines TRBV5-8 with TRBJ1-1; D ambiguous. Trimming removed 1 base at V and 7 bases at J, with 5 bases between. The CDR3 extends over 11 amino acids. The germline V gene has CDR1 SGHTS and CDR2 YDEGEE. The CDR3 loop reads CASSLRREAFF. CDR3 nucleotides: TGTGCCAGCAGCTTGAGGCGTGAAGCTTTCTTT.

The V gene is TRBV5-4, the J gene TRBJ1-2; 8 positions agree with TRBD1. The CDR3 is made up of 14 amino acids. CDR1 is SGHNT, CDR2 YYREEE, per germline (reference sequence). Germline trimming cut 0 bases from V and 8 bases from J; bases unmatched to any gene: 6. In nucleotides, the CDR3 is TGTGCCAGCAGCTTGGAAGGCAGGGGGCAGGGCTACACCTTC. Translation: CASSLEGRGQGYTF.

The chain joins TRBV4-1 to TRBJ1-2; D is possibly TRBD1 (6 bases). Trimming stripped 4 bases from V and 0 bases from J, with 12 bases between. The CDR3 is 15 residues long. CDR1 is MGHRA, CDR2 YSYEKL, per germline. CDR3 DNA sequence: TGCGCCAGCAGCCCTTTACAGGGAGCTAACTATGGCTACACCTTC. It specifies CASSPLQGANYGYTF.

The V gene is TRBV14, the J gene TRBJ2-3; the D is unclear. Germline loops: CDR1 SGHDN, CDR2 FVKESK. Between the trimmed V and J ends, which lost 1 base and 9 bases, there was a span of 14 bases. The CDR3 extends over 14 amino acids. The CDR3 is CASSQVPEVGTQYF. As DNA, the CDR3 is TGTGCCAGCAGCCAAGTTCCAGAAGTCGGAACGCAGTATTTT.

This clone turned up a few times. The chain recombines TRBV6-5 with TRBJ1-2, with 8 bases fitting TRBD1. V lost 2 bases to trimming and J lost 6 bases; unmatched junction nucleotides: 2. The germline CDR1 and CDR2 sequences are MNHEY and SVGAGI. This CDR3 has 13 amino acids. The CDR3 DNA is TGTGCCAGCAGTTACGGACAGGGCGATGGCTACACCTTC. It specifies CASSYGQGDGYTF.

The rearrangement links TRBV12-5 to TRBJ1-3, with D possibly matching TRBD1 (5 bases). V was clipped by 6 bases and J by 2 bases, with 5 bases between them. The CDR3 runs 12 residues. Looked up from germline, CDR1 is LGHNT and CDR2 is FRNRAP. The CDR3, as DNA: TGTGCTAGTGGGACAGCTGGAAACACCATATATTTT. It encodes CASGTAGNTIYF.

V usage is TRBV18 and J usage is TRBJ2-5; TRBD1 or TRBD2 may be the D gene (5 bases each). Trimming removed 4 bases from V and 3 bases from J, with 12 bases in between. Germline V gene sequence: CDR1 KGHSH, CDR2 LQKENI. The CDR3 length is 14 residues. CDR3 region: CASSLGDRKETQYF. Written as DNA, the CDR3 is TGTGCCAGCTCACTGGGGGACCGGAAAGAGACCCAGTACTTC.

This clone has more than one count but fewer than ten. This specimen includes other DNA sequences encoding the same CDR3. The genes are TRBV7-9 and TRBJ1-2; D is uncertain. The length of the CDR3 is 15 residues. Between the trimmed V and J ends, which lost 1 base and 5 bases, there was a span of 14 bases. From germline, CDR1 is SEHNR and CDR2 FQNEAQ (reference sequence). The CDR3 DNA sequence: TGTGCCAGCAGCTTAGGTTCCGCGGGGAATTATGGCTACACCTTC. Amino acid sequence: CASSLGSAGNYGYTF.

The chain is built from TRBV11-1 and TRBJ1-2; the D is unclear. Trimming shortened V by 7 bases and J by 6 bases, and 15 bases separated the two germline ends. Germline lookup yields CDR1 SGHAT and CDR2 FQDESV (reference sequence). The CDR3 is 13 residues long. As DNA, the CDR3 is TGTGCCAGCACCCTACCGGAGCGAGATGGCTACACCTTC. Its protein product is CASTLPERDGYTF.